The T cell receptor (beta chain) described here comes from a study of response to subunit inactivated influenza vaccine. This clonotype showed up just a few times. Trimming took off 5 bases at V and 0 bases at J, with 14 bases between the two ends. Germline V lookup: CDR1 MNHNS, CDR2 SASEGT. CDR3 size: 15 residues. TCRdb fed the RT-PCR reads into MiXCR, producing one record per CDR3 protein. The sample has roughly 570,000 distinct CDR3 sequences, roughly 13% seen once. The receptor was derived from a man aged 50 to 60 who received an inactivated influenza vaccine. Sequenced here: PBMCs from blood, sampled 45 days after vaccination. The J gene is TRBJ2-7, the V gene TRBV6-1; D ambiguous. CDR3 loop: CASSPGPASSYEQYF. The CDR3 DNA reads TGTGCCAGCAGTCCCGGACCAGCGAGCTCCTACGAGCAGTACTTC.